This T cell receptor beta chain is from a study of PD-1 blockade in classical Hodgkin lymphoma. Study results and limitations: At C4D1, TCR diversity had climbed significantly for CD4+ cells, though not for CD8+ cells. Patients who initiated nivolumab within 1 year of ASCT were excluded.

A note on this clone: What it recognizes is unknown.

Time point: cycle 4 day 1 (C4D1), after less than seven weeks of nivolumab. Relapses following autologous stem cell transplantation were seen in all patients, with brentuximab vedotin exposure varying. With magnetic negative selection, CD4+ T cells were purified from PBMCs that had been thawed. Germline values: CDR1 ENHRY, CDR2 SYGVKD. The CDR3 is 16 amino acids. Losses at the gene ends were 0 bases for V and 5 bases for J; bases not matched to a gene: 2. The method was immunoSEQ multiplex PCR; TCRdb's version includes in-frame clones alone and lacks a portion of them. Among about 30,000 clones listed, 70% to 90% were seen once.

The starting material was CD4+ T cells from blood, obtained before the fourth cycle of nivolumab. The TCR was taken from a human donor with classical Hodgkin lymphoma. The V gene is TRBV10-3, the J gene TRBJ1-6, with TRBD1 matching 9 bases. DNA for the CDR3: TGTGCCATCAGTGAGTCTGACAGGGGGGATAATTCACCCCTCCACTTT. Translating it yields CAISESDRGDNSPLHF.